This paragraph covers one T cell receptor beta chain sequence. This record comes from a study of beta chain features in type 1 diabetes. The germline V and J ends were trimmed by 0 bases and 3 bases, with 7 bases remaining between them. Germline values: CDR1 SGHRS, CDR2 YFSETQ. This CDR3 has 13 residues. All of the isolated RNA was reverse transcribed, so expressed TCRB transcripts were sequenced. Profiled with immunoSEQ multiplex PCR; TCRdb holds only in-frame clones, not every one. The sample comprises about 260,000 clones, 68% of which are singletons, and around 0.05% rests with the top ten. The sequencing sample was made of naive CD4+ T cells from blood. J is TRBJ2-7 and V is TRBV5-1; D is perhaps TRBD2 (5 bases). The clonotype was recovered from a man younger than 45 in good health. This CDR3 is CASSLDGGYEQYF. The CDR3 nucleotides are TGCGCCAGCAGCTTGGACGGAGGCTACGAGCAGTACTTC.